A single sample is the source of the 18 T cell receptor beta chains below, sequenced in a study of control samples from healthy donors and cancer patients. Sequencing used immunoSEQ multiplex PCR; TCRdb keeps in-frame clones, though not all of them. The sample yields around 55,000 clones, roughly 95% seen once. Sequencing was done on a sample of blood. These receptors all stem from a woman younger than 30 in good health.

V usage is TRBV3-1 (or the pseudogene TRBV3-2) and J usage is TRBJ2-5; D not resolved. CDR1 LGHDT and CDR2 YNNKEL come from the germline V gene (reference sequence). V gave up 3 bases and J gave up 5 bases, with 7 bases separating them. This CDR3 region has 12 residues. The CDR3 DNA reads as TGTGCCAGCAGCCAGGGTACCGAGACCCAGTACTTC. Translated: CASSQGTETQYF.

V usage is TRBV7-8 and J usage is TRBJ1-1; D remains ambiguous. Trimming removed 7 bases from V and 0 bases from J, with 3 bases in between. This CDR3 has 11 amino acids. The germline CDR1 and CDR2 sequences are SGHVS and FQNEAQ. The CDR3 protein is CASTLNTEAFF. CDR3 DNA: TGTGCCAGCACCTTGAACACTGAAGCTTTCTTT.

The V and J genes are TRBV27 and TRBJ2-4; 8 bases are a match to TRBD1. J was trimmed by 7 bases and V by 0 bases; bases with no gene match: 2. The CDR3 runs to 14 residues. Germline V CDR1 and CDR2: MNHEY, SMNVEV (reference sequence). CDR3 bases: TGTGCCAGCAGTTTATCCAGGGGGCAGAACATTCAGTACTTC. Its protein is CASSLSRGQNIQYF.

The chain couples TRBV7-9 to TRBJ1-2; D is unclear. The ends were cut back, 4 bases at V and 2 bases at J, with 8 bases in the middle. CDR3 length: 13 amino acids. Germline V CDR1 and CDR2: SEHNR, FQNEAQ (reference sequence). The CDR3 DNA sequence: TGTGCCAGCAGCTACACAGTAAACTATGGCTACACCTTC. This translates into CASSYTVNYGYTF.

This clone came up once. The chain carries TRBV19 and TRBJ2-1; the match to TRBD2 covers 12 bases. The V gene's germline CDR1 is LNHDA and CDR2 SQIVND (reference sequence). The ends lost 9 bases at V and 5 bases at J; junction bases unmatched: 11. The CDR3 has 16 residues. CDR3: CASRTTSGGQNNEQFF. The CDR3 DNA follows: TGTGCCAGCCGAACGACTAGCGGGGGCCAAAACAATGAGCAGTTCTTC.

The chain joins TRBV4-1 to TRBJ1-1; 8 bases match TRBD1. Germline V gene data show CDR1 as MGHRA and CDR2 as YSYEKL. V lost 0 bases, J lost 10 bases, and 4 bases stayed unmatched. CDR3 length: 13 residues. CDR3 amino acids: CASSQDVGTGAFF. The DNA for the CDR3 is TGCGCCAGCAGCCAAGATGTCGGGACAGGAGCTTTCTTT.

The V and J genes are TRBV5-8 and TRBJ1-1, with TRBD1 identical over 10 bases. The CDR3 contains 16 residues. Germline lookup yields CDR1 SGHTS and CDR2 YDEGEE. Losses at the gene ends were 6 bases for V and 4 bases for J; bases not matched to a gene: 12. For the CDR3, the DNA is TGTGCCAGCATCCCGGGACAGGGGAGGGTTACCACTGAAGCTTTCTTT. Translation: CASIPGQGRVTTEAFF.

The gene calls are TRBV30 and TRBJ1-1; no clear D gene. V was shortened by 2 bases and J by 4 bases, with 17 bases between the two germline ends. This CDR3 is built from 15 residues. Germline V gene data show CDR1 as GTSNPN and CDR2 as SVGIG (reference sequence). CDR3 in amino acids: CAWSLGWDLGTEAFF. The DNA for the CDR3 is TGTGCCTGGAGTCTCGGCTGGGATTTGGGCACTGAAGCTTTCTTT.

The chain recombines TRBV12-3 or TRBV12-4 with TRBJ1-1; a weak D match, TRBD1 (5 bases). Trimming took off 4 bases at V and 7 bases at J, with 7 bases between the two ends. The CDR3 has 11 amino acids. CDR3 amino acids: CASSWGGEAFF. The CDR3 DNA is TGTGCCAGCAGTTGGGGGGGTGAAGCTTTCTTT.

The chain carries TRBV2 and TRBJ1-3, with 7 positions matching TRBD1. The germline CDR1 and CDR2 sequences are SNHLY and FYNNEI. The CDR3 runs 14 residues. With 6 bases clipped from V and 8 bases from J, the junction kept 10 bases outside the gene matches. The CDR3 spells CASRGQRSWDTIYF. In DNA, the CDR3 is TGTGCCAGCAGGGGACAGAGGAGCTGGGACACCATATATTTT.

The rearrangement joins TRBV5-6 to TRBJ1-2; D might be TRBD1 (5 bases). There are 14 residues in the CDR3. V shed 2 bases and J shed 1 base, with 9 bases lying between them. Germline assignment: CDR1 SGHDT and CDR2 YYEEEE. The CDR3 protein is CASSLWGNNYGYTF. CDR3 bases: TGTGCCAGCAGCTTATGGGGGAATAACTATGGCTACACCTTC.

V gene TRBV3-1 (or the pseudogene TRBV3-2) combines with J gene TRBJ1-2, with D uncertain. The CDR3 has 14 amino acids. Germline lookup yields CDR1 LGHDT and CDR2 YNNKEL (reference sequence). Trimming cost V 0 bases and J 4 bases, with 9 bases left between them. CDR3 DNA: TGTGCCAGCAGCCAAGATCTGTGGGGCTATGGCTACACCTTC. This gives the protein CASSQDLWGYGYTF.

This clone has just one count. V is TRBV15 and J is TRBJ1-5, with D possibly TRBD1 on 5 matching bases. This CDR3 is built from 15 residues. V was shortened by 0 bases and J by 1 base, with 7 bases between the two germline ends. CDR1 and CDR2 from the germline V gene are LNHNV and YYDKDF (reference sequence). The DNA of the CDR3 is TGTGCCACCAGCAGAGACAGGGTGAGCAATCAGCCCCAGCATTTT. Amino acids: CATSRDRVSNQPQHF.

The CDR3: CASSVLSHLNTEAFF. CDR3 DNA sequence: TGTGCCAGCAGCGTCTTAAGTCACTTGAACACTGAAGCTTTCTTT. This chain uses TRBV9 with TRBJ1-1; unclear D gene. This CDR3 is 15 amino acids long. Germline loops: CDR1 SGDLS, CDR2 YYNGEE. V lost 2 bases, J lost 0 bases, and 11 bases lay in between. The full variable domain, its missing parts supplied by reference TRBV9 and TRBJ1-1, is DSGVTQTPKHLITATGQRVTLRCSPRSGDLSVYWYQQSLDQGLQFLIQYYNGEERAKGNILERFSAQQFPDLHSELNLSSLELGDSALYFCASSVLSHLNTEAFFGQGTRLTVV.

This clone was seen a single time. The genes are TRBV28 and TRBJ1-1; D possibly corresponds to TRBD1 (6 bases). The V and J ends lost 2 bases and 4 bases respectively, with 8 bases between them. The CDR3 is made up of 13 amino acids. The germline V gene encodes CDR1 MDHEN and CDR2 SYDVKM. The CDR3 spells CASSLIGGTEAFF. The DNA for the CDR3 is TGTGCCAGCAGTTTAATAGGGGGCACTGAAGCTTTCTTT.

In its sample, this clone was seen once. The chain combines TRBV2 with TRBJ1-5; weak D call: TRBD1 (6 bases). Looked up from germline, CDR1 is SNHLY and CDR2 is FYNNEI. Trimming cost V 6 bases and J 0 bases, with 12 bases left between them. The CDR3 is 15 residues long. CDR3 residues: CASRDRPYSNQPQHF. The CDR3 nucleotides are TGTGCCAGCAGGGACAGACCTTATAGCAATCAGCCCCAGCATTTT.

The chain recombines TRBV28 with TRBJ2-7; 11 bases are shared with TRBD2. Germline-derived CDR1 and CDR2 are MDHEN and SYDVKM. The CDR3 is 16 residues long. The V and J ends lost 5 bases and 2 bases, in that order; junction bases with no gene match: 8. CDR3 DNA sequence: TGTGCCAGCAGTCACTCAGTAGCGGGGGGGACCTACGAGCAGTACTTC. This sequence encodes CASSHSVAGGTYEQYF.

This clone was seen a handful of times. J is TRBJ2-3 and V is TRBV6-1; D is perhaps TRBD2 (5 bases). The CDR3 runs to 14 residues. The germline V gene encodes CDR1 MNHNS and CDR2 SASEGT. Between the trimmed V and J ends, which lost 2 bases and 3 bases, there was a span of 9 bases. CDR3 sequence (DNA): TGTGCCAGCAGTGAAAAGGAGGAAACAGATACGCAGTATTTT. This gives the protein CASSEKEETDTQYF.